This TCR beta chain was recovered during a study of T and B cells in COVID-19 patients. Study-level information: COVID-19 patients gave peripheral blood either during active infection or after recovery. Active-infection patients were older, median roughly 67 years, than recovered patients, median around 34 years.

TRB was amplified from about 260-540 ng of blood genomic DNA. Germline CDR1 and CDR2: SGHVS and FNYEAQ. The CDR3 length is 17 residues. Trimming removed 4 bases from V and 4 bases from J; junction bases left unmatched: 6. BIOMED2 TRB-A/B primer pools were used in multiplex TRB PCR. TCRdb used MiXCR to reprocess the multiplex PCR reads, holding one entry per CDR3 protein. In the table there are over 9,500 distinct CDR3 sequences, approximately 29% of which are singletons. The receptor was derived from a human donor who had recovered from COVID-19. The chain recombines TRBV7-6 with TRBJ2-3, with TRBD2 matching over 15 bases. Input material: blood. In DNA form, the CDR3 reads TGTGCCAGCAGCTACGGACTAGCGGGAGGGCCGGCAGATACGCAGTATTTT. Translation: CASSYGLAGGPADTQYF.